A single sample gave rise to the 18 T cell receptor beta chains below, sequenced in a study of regulatory T cells in long-lasting Graves disease. Time point in this sample: newly diagnosed GD, antithyroid drugs for less than 3 months. RNA isolated from PBMCs was used to make the TCR library. Arm-PCR of CDR3 regions with iRepertoire HTBI primers generated TCR beta libraries. TCRdb analysed the multiplex PCR reads with MiXCR anew, one entry per CDR3 protein. The sample includes under 400,000 distinct CDR3 sequences, around 17% seen only once; the top ten take about 32%. These data were also reused for a study on T cells in Graves' hyperthyroidism and ophthalmopathy.

This specimen consisted of peripheral blood mononuclear cells (PBMCs), obtained at new diagnosis, from a patient treated with antithyroid drugs. These receptors all stem from a middle-aged man with Graves disease.

In its sample, this clonotype was seen many times. V is TRBV18 and J is TRBJ1-1, with D possibly matching TRBD1 (5 bases). The germline gives CDR1 KGHSH, CDR2 LQKENI. Between the trimmed V and J ends, which lost 1 base and 4 bases, there was a span of 13 bases. The CDR3 runs to 15 residues. In DNA form, the CDR3 reads TGTGCCAGCTCACCACTACAAATAAGGGGCACTGAAGCTTTCTTT. Its protein product is CASSPLQIRGTEAFF.

The chain has TRBV7-8 and TRBJ2-2; the D gene could be TRBD1 or TRBD2 (6 bases each). The V gene lost 11 bases and the J gene lost 1 base, with 11 bases spanning the gap. The CDR3 consists of 13 residues. The V gene's germline CDR1 is SGHVS and CDR2 FQNEAQ. CDR3 sequence reads: CAAGTRNTGELFF. CDR3 DNA sequence: TGTGCCGCGGGGACAAGGAACACCGGGGAGCTGTTTTTT.

This clonotype was counted at least ten times. The chain is built from TRBV5-1 and TRBJ1-4, with D maybe TRBD1 (5 bases). The V end was cut by 0 bases, the J end by 8 bases, with 14 bases between. The CDR3 loop spans 15 amino acids. CDR1 is SGHRS, CDR2 YFSETQ, per germline. The CDR3 spells CASSLVGGGDEKLFF. CDR3 DNA: TGCGCCAGCAGCTTGGTAGGAGGTGGGGACGAAAAACTGTTTTTT.

In its sample, this clonotype was seen a few times. The V and J genes are TRBV2 and TRBJ2-1; possibly TRBD2 for D (5 bases). Trimming took off 7 bases at V and 9 bases at J, with 16 bases between the two ends. Germline CDR1 reads SNHLY; CDR2 reads FYNNEI. The CDR3 covers 13 residues. CDR3 DNA sequence: TGTGCCAGCAAAGCTAGCCATGAGGGTGAGCAGTTCTTC. It codes for CASKASHEGEQFF.

This clonotype was picked up many times. The chain combines TRBV18 with TRBJ2-1; D is possibly TRBD1 (6 bases). The CDR3 consists of 17 residues. Trimming pared 3 bases from V and 4 bases from J, leaving 19 bases between. The V gene's germline CDR1 is KGHSH and CDR2 LQKENI. CDR3 residues: CASSPVVGAAGYNEQFF. The CDR3 DNA sequence: TGTGCCAGCTCACCGGTGGTGGGGGCTGCCGGTTACAATGAGCAGTTCTTC.

This clonotype was found many times. The V gene is TRBV20-1, the J gene TRBJ1-5; tentatively, D is TRBD1 (6 bases). Germline assignment: CDR1 DFQATT and CDR2 SNEGSKA (reference sequence). V was clipped by 6 bases and J by 5 bases, with 17 bases between them. CDR3 length: 14 residues. CDR3 nucleotides: TGCAGTGCATCGTGGGGGGGCAGATATCAGCCCCAGCATTTT. It specifies CSASWGGRYQPQHF.

V gene TRBV28 combines with J gene TRBJ2-2; D is undetermined. This CDR3 region has 13 residues. Trimming cost V 6 bases and J 5 bases, with 10 bases left between them. Germline assignment: CDR1 MDHEN and CDR2 SYDVKM. The CDR3 spells CASREQTTGELFF. The CDR3 DNA reads as TGTGCCAGCAGGGAACAGACTACCGGGGAGCTGTTTTTT.

This clonotype appeared a few times. This chain connects TRBV10-3 to TRBJ2-3, with D unresolved. CDR1 is ENHRY and CDR2 is SYGVKD in the germline V gene. Trimming removed 4 bases from V and 1 base from J, with 6 bases in between. The CDR3 contains 13 residues. CDR3 sequence (DNA): TGTGCCATCAGTGTGGCGGGCACAGATACGCAGTATTTT. As protein: CAISVAGTDTQYF.

This clonotype occurred a few times. The chain has TRBV9 and TRBJ2-2, with D possibly matching TRBD1 (7 bases). Trimming took off 5 bases at V and 3 bases at J, with 14 bases between the two ends. Germline loops: CDR1 SGDLS, CDR2 YYNGEE. This CDR3 is 15 amino acids long. CDR3 residues: CASSPVRGDTGELFF. As DNA, the CDR3 is TGTGCCAGCAGTCCTGTCAGGGGGGACACCGGGGAGCTGTTTTTT.

The CDR3 spells CATSRDLGVVRDTQYF. CDR3 sequence (DNA): TGTGCCACCAGCAGAGATTTGGGGGTGGTCAGAGATACGCAGTATTTT. The rearrangement uses TRBV15 and TRBJ2-3, with D perhaps being TRBD1 or TRBD2 (5 bases each). Germline V CDR1 and CDR2: LNHNV, YYDKDF (reference sequence). This CDR3 has 16 residues. Trimming left V 0 bases short and J 5 bases short, with 15 bases between.

This clonotype has ten or more counts. This chain uses TRBV4-2 with TRBJ2-5; unclear D gene. Germline assignment: CDR1 LGHNA and CDR2 YNFKEQ. This CDR3 is built from 15 residues. V lost 0 bases and J lost 0, with 8 bases in between. The CDR3 is CASSQDLRYQETQYF. In DNA form, the CDR3 reads TGTGCCAGCAGCCAAGATTTGAGGTACCAAGAGACCCAGTACTTC.

This clonotype has ten or more counts. This sequence joins TRBV28 and TRBJ2-1, with TRBD2 as a possible D gene (6 bases). Germline V gene sequence: CDR1 MDHEN, CDR2 SYDVKM. This CDR3 comprises 15 residues. With 6 bases removed from V and 2 bases from J, the gap between germline ends came to 14 bases. DNA for the CDR3: TGTGCCAGCAGCCCCGGAGGGGCTCCCTACAATGAGCAGTTCTTC. Translation gives CASSPGGAPYNEQFF.

CDR3 amino acids: CASSPSGEETQYF. The CDR3 nucleotides are TGTGCCAGCAGCCCATCAGGGGAAGAGACCCAGTACTTC. The rearrangement uses TRBV7-9 and TRBJ2-5; D is possibly TRBD1 (6 bases). The V end was cut by 5 bases, the J end by 3 bases, with 10 bases between. This CDR3 region has 13 residues. Germline CDR1 and CDR2: SEHNR and FQNEAQ (reference sequence).

The chain joins TRBV11-2 to TRBJ2-7; D is unclear. Deletions cut 5 bases from V and 7 bases from J, with 18 bases between. Per germline, CDR1 SGHAT and CDR2 FQNNGV. The CDR3 has 14 residues. CDR3 residues: CASSPIMVMSEQYF. The CDR3 nucleotides read TGTGCCAGCAGCCCGATAATGGTGATGAGTGAGCAGTACTTC.

This clonotype was seen at least ten times. The chain combines TRBV6-2 or TRBV6-3 with TRBJ2-3, with D possibly matching TRBD1 (5 bases). The CDR3 contains 15 residues. Deletions cut 2 bases from V and 5 bases from J, with 14 bases between. Germline CDR1 is MNHEY and CDR2 is SVGEGT. In DNA, the CDR3 is TGTGCCAGCAGTTACCGGGCAGGGTTCTTAGATACGCAGTATTTT. Translated, it gives CASSYRAGFLDTQYF.

The chain couples TRBV3-2 to TRBJ1-1; TRBD1, as called in the table, went unchecked against the DNA. TRBV3-2 is designated a pseudogene. This CDR3 comprises 17 residues. For the CDR3, the DNA is TGTGCCAGCAGCCCCGAGGCCAACAGGAATTTCGACACTGAAGCTTTCTTT. Its protein product is CASSPEANRNFDTEAFF.

In its sample, this clonotype was seen a few times. The V gene is TRBV2, the J gene TRBJ2-5, with 8 bases aligning to TRBD1. This CDR3 has 17 amino acids. J was trimmed by 1 base and V by 6 bases; bases with no gene match: 13. Germline CDR1 and CDR2: SNHLY and FYNNEI. CDR3 loop: CASSATPGQALQETQYF. Written as DNA, the CDR3 is TGTGCCAGCAGCGCTACACCGGGACAGGCCCTCCAAGAGACCCAGTACTTC.

The chain links TRBV7-3 to TRBJ2-5; TRBD1 aligns across 9 bases. The CDR3 consists of 14 residues. Germline V gives CDR1 SGHTA, CDR2 FQGTGA. V lost 5 bases, J lost 4 bases, and 5 bases stayed unmatched. In DNA form, the CDR3 reads TGTGCCAGCAGCCCCACAGGGGGCGTAGAGACCCAGTACTTC. As protein: CASSPTGGVETQYF.